This is a list of T cell receptor beta chains from one sample in a study of OX40 agonist ivuxolimab in advanced cancers. TCRdb keeps only in-frame clones here, not all; method: immunoSEQ multiplex PCR. Altogether tens of thousands of clones are present, almost 90% being singletons, with the ten largest covering under 5.5%. The source material was CD4+ or CD8+ T cells sorted from blood, sampled in a trial of the OX40 agonist ivuxolimab. The receptors were gathered from an adult with an advanced solid tumor such as melanoma, head and neck, liver or kidney cancer. Both conserved end residues are part of each CDR3. A D gene is named only where the DNA matches it firmly. The size field is filled for only some rows; it gives once, few, many or a size class.

>TRBJ2-7|TRBV27|TRBD1|.
CASSYGTGRGEQYF
TGTGCCAGCAGCTACGGGACAGGCCGCGGCGAGCAGTACTTC
>TRBJ2-1|TRBV11-3|TRBD2|.
CASSSLAGGYNEQFF
TGTGCCAGCAGCTCGCTAGCGGGTGGATACAATGAGCAGTTCTTC
>TRBJ2-1|TRBV6-1|TRBD2|.
CASTRAGKRDEQFF
TGTGCCAGCACTAGAGCGGGAAAGAGGGATGAGCAGTTCTTC
>TRBJ1-4|TRBV7-9|.|.
CASSLGTATNEKLFF
TGTGCCAGCAGCTTAGGGACAGCAACTAATGAAAAACTGTTTTTT
>TRBJ1-2|TRBV5-1|TRBD1|.
CASSLEGTEVAYGYTF
TGCGCCAGCAGCTTGGAGGGGACAGAGGTGGCCTATGGCTACACCTTC
>TRBJ2-3|TRBV7-8|TRBD2|.
CASSLNPAGSTDTQYF
TGTGCCAGCAGCTTAAACCCAGCGGGGAGCACAGATACGCAGTATTTT
>TRBJ2-5|TRBV7-2|.|.
CASSLVQFQETQYF
TGTGCCAGCAGCTTAGTACAGTTTCAAGAGACCCAGTACTTC
>TRBJ2-1|TRBV28|.|.
CASSLATPNNEQFF
TGTGCCAGCAGTTTGGCGACACCAAACAATGAGCAGTTCTTC
>TRBJ2-3|TRBV11-2|TRBD2|.
CASSFPGLAGGTDTQYF
TGTGCCAGCAGCTTCCCGGGACTAGCAGGGGGAACAGATACGCAGTATTTT
>TRBJ1-6|TRBV11-1|.|.
CASSLGPYNSPLHF
TGTGCCAGCAGCTTAGGGCCTTATAATTCACCCCTCCACTTT
>TRBJ1-3|TRBV11-3|TRBD1|few
CASSLGQTGHSGNTIYF
TGTGCCAGCAGCTTAGGACAGACAGGGCACTCTGGAAACACCATATATTTT
>TRBJ2-5|TRBV2|TRBD2|.
CASSFRLAGTQETQYF
TGTGCCAGCAGTTTCCGACTAGCGGGGACCCAAGAGACCCAGTACTTC
>TRBJ1-5|TRBV6-5|.|.
CASSAGTVGNQPQHF
TGTGCCAGTAGTGCTGGGACGGTGGGCAATCAGCCCCAGCATTTT
>TRBJ2-1|TRBV7-2|.|.
CASSLGRGPFNEQFF
TGTGCCAGCAGCTTAGGACGGGGCCCGTTCAATGAGCAGTTCTTC
>TRBJ2-2|TRBV10-1|.|.
CASTASGGGELFF
TGCGCCAGCACCGCGAGTGGAGGCGGGGAGCTGTTTTTT
>TRBJ1-1|TRBV7-2|.|.
CASSLVPQQSSWTEAFF
TGTGCCAGCAGCTTAGTCCCCCAACAGTCCTCCTGGACTGAAGCTTTCTTT
>TRBJ1-5|TRBV6-5|.|.
CASSYDGRLRQPQHF
TGTGCCAGCAGTTACGACGGCCGCCTTAGGCAGCCCCAGCATTTT
>TRBJ2-7|TRBV5-1|TRBD1|.
CASSRSGQGKTYEQYF
TGCGCCAGCAGCAGATCGGGACAGGGGAAGACCTACGAGCAGTACTTC
>TRBJ2-7|TRBV19|TRBD1|.
CASSRGGQGPYEQYF
TGTGCCAGTAGTAGGGGAGGACAGGGACCCTACGAGCAGTACTTC
>TRBJ2-1|TRBV29-1|.|.
CSVEVLAGRRRNEQFF
TGCAGCGTTGAAGTTCTGGCCGGTCGGAGACGCAATGAGCAGTTCTTC